This entry is about one T cell receptor (beta chain). This clone's antigen is unknown. No base-level quality is on record; no much larger clone is a single base apart. Library generation was performed with the immunoSEQ multiplex PCR assay. A mixture of 60 forward primers for TCR Vbeta segments and 13 reverse primers for TCR Jbeta segments was used in the multiplex PCR. The CDR3 region of rearranged TCR beta genes was amplified from genomic DNA with a multiplex PCR assay. Amplified TCR beta libraries were sequenced as 87-base-pair reads on the Illumina HiSeq System. On the authors' methods: A later analysis counted some 74 million unique TCR beta chains across the 550 to 800 repertoires, and roughly 11 million of these chains were shared by at least two donors. Raw reads were error-corrected and collapsed into unique sequences by a nearest-neighbor algorithm in which closely related sequences were merged to remove PCR and sequencing errors. V, D and J gene segments were assigned by aligning CDR3 sequences to IMGT reference sequences. Each retained sequence needed at least a six-nucleotide match to both a V gene segment and a J gene segment. A rearrangement was called productive if the CDR3 had no stop codons and remained in frame with V and J, and every other rearrangement was called non-productive. CDR3 was defined according to IMGT convention as the region running from the second conserved V-encoded cysteine to the conserved J-encoded phenylalanine. The earlier analysis of fewer than 750 of the donors excluded sequences that lacked an unambiguous match to a single V gene segment. In an earlier analysis of 587 of the donors, V segments were called functional above 56.7% productive rearrangements and were called segregating when the between-donor standard deviation exceeded 5%. To diagnose cytomegalovirus status from the catalog of TCR beta chain sequences, a statistical classification framework was built. In a later analysis, TCR nucleotide sequences were compared against IMGT/GENE-DB human TR gene sequences so that V and J genes could be assigned. A later analysis assigned CDR3 sequences and most-parsimonious VDJ recombination scenarios with the TCRdist pipeline. A later analysis defined each TCR beta chain by its CDR3 amino acid sequence plus V-gene family, and excluded reads lacking a unique V-gene family. In a later analysis, fewer than 650 highly shared, low-generation-probability nucleotide sequences were removed to address suspected cross-contamination and a sequencing artifact. A later analysis calculated a clonal expansion index for each public chain from normalized within-repertoire ranks of inferred template counts. In a later analysis, generation probabilities were computed with a VDJ recombination model fitted to out-of-frame rearrangements, and the resulting probabilities were checked against IGoR. In a later analysis, TCR-TCR, TCR-HLA and TCR-CMV co-occurrence was scored with hypergeometric tests, and a repertoire-size bias correction was applied to TCR pairs. False discovery rates were estimated in a later analysis by permuting HLA or CMV assignments 20 times. In a later analysis, co-occurring TCRs were grouped with DBSCAN, and TCRdist sequence similarity was added when clustering was performed within HLA-allele-positive subsets. Repertoires with fewer than 30,000 or more than 120,000 public chains, plus five repertoires with anomalous nucleotide sharing, were excluded from co-occurrence clustering. Imported from immuneACCESS, the table was reduced by TCRdb to in-frame sequences with V and J called. These copies leave out some clones; in studies compared against another copy, an unresolved V gene accounts for under half, and the cause of the remainder is not known. Clone size and V and J calls were adopted from that table, with D and trimming inferred from the DNA. The sample contains around 200,000 clones, around 78% of them found a single time. 1.5% to 2% of the sample is held by the ten biggest clonotypes.

The sample comes from a study of cytomegalovirus exposure and HLA in healthy donors (dated by TCRdb to about 2017). Regarding the research as a whole: According to an earlier analysis of 587 of the donors, 150 million to 200 million T cells yielded roughly 100 million unique TCR beta sequences and about 300 Gb of sequence data. Approximately 310 gigabases of sequencing data and 70 million to 100 million unique TCR sequences were included in an early release covering about 620 HLA-typed donors. Of the roughly 400 genotyped donors, 81% fell in the genetic ancestry cluster associated with self-reported Caucasian donors. The aim of the study was to test whether cataloging public T cell receptors could identify signatures of past pathogen exposure. Using immunosequencing, the study profiled T cell repertoires from approximately 700 subjects and related those repertoires to cytomegalovirus serostatus. Besides the first cohort of 550 to 750 subjects, a separate validation cohort made up of over 100 different subjects was used. High-throughput TCR immunosequencing, statistical association of individual TCRs with disease status, and machine learning were combined to predict cytomegalovirus infection status. A later analysis re-analyzed previously published TCR beta repertoires from approximately 700 donors and added high-resolution HLA genotyping to study TCR occurrence patterns. The later analysis used no new phenotypic data to find candidate immune exposures, relying instead on TCR beta sequences and their occurrence across donors. In an earlier analysis of about 590 of the donors, high-throughput TCR beta sequencing was used to judge whether each TCR beta V gene segment behaved as functional or pseudogenic. Donor age, sex, ethnicity and CMV serostatus were collected together with the repertoire data. In a later genetic analysis, genome-wide SNP genotypes for about 55% of the roughly 700 donors were used, and that subset was treated as a discovery cohort. Every repertoire in the discovery cohort had been generated on one and the same sequencing platform. Class I and class II HLA loci were covered by the typing at four-digit resolution. Typing coverage differed by locus: A, B, C, DRB1 and DQB1 were typed in about 629-630 donors, DQA1 in 500 to 550, DPA1 in nearly 610, and DPB1 in 400 to 480. Four to six DR-DQ haplotypes were handled as single units for association and clustering, since linkage in the cohort was strong. On average, roughly 240,000 unique TCR beta nucleotide sequences were sequenced per donor among 398 genotyped donors of the cohort, with 15% to 20% of those sequences being non-productive.

For CDR1 and CDR2, the germline V gene lists MGHDK and SYGVNS. The CDR3 has 18 amino acids, counting the end cysteine and phenylalanine. Only CDR3 DNA remains: 54 bases, in frame from the first base. Trimming removed 5 bases from V and 2 bases from J, leaving 22 bases between the germline ends. Points the paper makes about the study in general: A further reported finding was that TCR beta sequences accurately predicted the HLA-A and HLA-B alleles for most subjects in the first cohort. CMV serostatus was the only immune exposure information available for the cohort. HLA typing was unavailable for some donors at each locus, so association tests used only the typed subset. In this cohort, only TCR beta chains were sequenced, and detectable features were limited by the absence of alpha or paired-chain data. The classifier was reported to diagnose cytomegalovirus status with high specificity and sensitivity in both the original cohort and the validation cohort. A few of the identified cytomegalovirus-associated TCR beta chains were confirmed in vitro to be specific for cytomegalovirus antigens. Some IMGT-functional V segments, including TRBV6-2 and TRBV6-3, could not be told apart with the 87-base-pair reads, so those segments were excluded. In a later analysis, TCR association rates were found to vary across HLA loci, with the most associated TCRs seen for DRB1 alleles and the fewest for HLA-C alleles. In a later analysis, several top co-occurrence clusters were reported to appear linked to parvovirus B19, influenza, CMV and Epstein-Barr virus. The authors suggested that the approach could potentially be extended to other disease states and immunological phenotypes. When HLA alleles, especially DR and DQ, strongly co-occurred, attributing TCR associations to individual alleles was difficult. The sequencing pipeline was judged likely to have produced a cluster of highly shared sequence variants as a technical artifact. The presence/absence analyses assumed that sequencing depth was roughly uniform across donors, and that assumption may not be true. Across donors, most TCR sequences were observed very rarely, whereas some public TCRs were present in many individuals. Linkage disequilibrium might explain the correlated functional status among segregating V segments, but an unknown experimental factor could not be excluded. In a later analysis, most CMV-associated TCR beta chains were found to appear HLA-restricted, with HLA associations seemingly driven largely by CMV exposure. V-gene and J-gene trimming of TCR beta chains was associated with a missense DCLRE1C variant in a later genetic analysis, and the association was replicated in an independent cohort. In an earlier analysis of roughly 560 of the donors, most TCR beta V segments were observed in productive rearrangements about 90% or about 30% of the time, broadly matching IMGT annotations. In the study, some 180 TCR beta chains were listed as associated with cytomegalovirus. Compared with equally common non-associated chains, HLA-associated TCR beta chains in a later analysis were more clonally expanded and had lower generation probabilities. A later genetic analysis reported fewer N-insertions in productive TCRs among donors in an Asian-associated ancestry cluster than the roughly 700-donor mean. In a later analysis, some 18,000 TCR beta sequences were associated with specific HLA alleles at a false discovery rate of 0.05. Over 15 rarely observed V segments, including chromosome 9 orphons, were excluded from the earlier analysis of approximately 500 of the donors because counts were too low.

The cohort consisted of approximately 690 healthy bone marrow donors. At the time of sampling, all cohort members were nominally healthy, though unrecorded immune exposures were likely present. The donor was CMV seronegative and was included in the group of a few hundred seronegative cohort members. A peripheral blood sample was collected from each donor, and TCR beta sequencing was performed on peripheral blood mononuclear cells. Genomic DNA extraction from the blood cell samples was performed with the Qiagen DNeasy Blood Extraction Kit. The V gene is TRBV25-1 and the J gene is TRBJ2-1; TRBD1 might be the D gene, on 7 matching bases. The TCR was taken from a man under 40 in good health and CMV-seronegative. The material sequenced was PBMCs. This receptor carries the CDR3 CASSSQTGPGSTYNEQFF. The sequence in DNA is TGTGCCAGCAGTTCCCAGACAGGGCCCGGGAGTACCTACAATGAGCAGTTCTTC.